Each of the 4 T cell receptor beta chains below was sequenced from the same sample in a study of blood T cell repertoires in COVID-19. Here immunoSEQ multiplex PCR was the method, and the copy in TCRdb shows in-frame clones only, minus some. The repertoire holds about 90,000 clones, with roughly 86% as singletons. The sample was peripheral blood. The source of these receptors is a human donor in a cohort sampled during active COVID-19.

The CDR3 nucleotides are TGTGCCAGCAACACCCTCCCCGGGACAGGGAGCTCCTACGAGCAGTACTTC. Amino acids: CASNTLPGTGSSYEQYF. This chain uses TRBV2 with TRBJ2-7; TRBD1 agrees at 9 bases. Trimming removed 7 bases from V and 0 bases from J; junction bases left unmatched: 13. The CDR3 is made up of 17 amino acids. Germline V gives CDR1 SNHLY, CDR2 FYNNEI.

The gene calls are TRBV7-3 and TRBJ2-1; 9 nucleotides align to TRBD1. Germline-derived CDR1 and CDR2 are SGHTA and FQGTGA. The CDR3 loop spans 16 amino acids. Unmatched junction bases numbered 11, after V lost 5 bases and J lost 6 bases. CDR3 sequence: CASSATGGVVVNEQFF. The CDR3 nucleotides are TGTGCCAGCAGCGCAACAGGGGGCGTTGTGGTCAATGAGCAGTTCTTC.

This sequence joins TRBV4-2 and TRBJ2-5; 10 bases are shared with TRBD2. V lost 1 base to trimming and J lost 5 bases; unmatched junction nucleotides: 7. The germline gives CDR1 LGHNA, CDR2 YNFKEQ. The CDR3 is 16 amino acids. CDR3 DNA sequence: TGTGCCAGCAGCCAAGGCAGCGGGGGGGCCGGGGAGACCCAGTACTTC. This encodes CASSQGSGGAGETQYF.

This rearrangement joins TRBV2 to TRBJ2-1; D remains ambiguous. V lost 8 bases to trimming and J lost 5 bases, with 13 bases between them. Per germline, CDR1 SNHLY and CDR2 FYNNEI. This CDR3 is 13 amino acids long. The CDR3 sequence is CASARLPNNEQFF. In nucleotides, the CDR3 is TGTGCCAGCGCCAGGCTGCCCAACAATGAGCAGTTCTTC.